The 7 T cell receptor beta chains below come from one sample, sequenced in a study of cytomegalovirus exposure and HLA in healthy donors. The repertoire was sequenced with immunoSEQ multiplex PCR; TCRdb's copy has only in-frame clones and lacks some. The sample lists over 200,000 clones, around 89% seen once, with 0.37% in the top ten. Material for sequencing was PBMCs. These TCRs come from a woman aged 18 to 35 in good health and CMV-seronegative.

The chain joins TRBV5-1 to TRBJ2-2; 9 bases match TRBD1. From germline, CDR1 is SGHRS and CDR2 YFSETQ. V lost 0 bases, J lost 4 bases, and 1 base stayed unmatched. There are 15 residues in the CDR3. CDR3 nucleotides: TGCGCCAGCAGCTTGGTACAGGGGGCCACCGGGGAGCTGTTTTTT. This translates into CASSLVQGATGELFF.

This chain uses TRBV27 with TRBJ1-4; D unclear. This CDR3 is built from 14 residues. V was pared by 5 bases and J by 7 bases, with 14 bases between. Germline assignment: CDR1 MNHEY and CDR2 SMNVEV (reference sequence). CDR3 nucleotide sequence: TGTGCCAGCAGTCTTCGGGATTTGGGTGAAAAACTGTTTTTT. It yields the protein CASSLRDLGEKLFF.

The CDR3 nucleotides read TGTGCCAGCAGCCAGACTAGCGTGGAGCAGTTCTTC. Encoded protein: CASSQTSVEQFF. The chain joins TRBV16 to TRBJ2-1; 8 bases are a match to TRBD2. The germline V gene encodes CDR1 KGHSY and CDR2 FQNENV. The junction had 2 bases not matched to a gene; V was cut back by 3 bases and J by 10 bases. CDR3 length: 12 residues.

The chain combines TRBV5-1 with TRBJ2-1; 9 bases map to TRBD2. V shed 4 bases, J shed 7 bases, and the junction held 12 bases outside the gene matches. This CDR3 comprises 16 residues. Germline V gene lookup returns CDR1 SGHRS and CDR2 YFSETQ. The CDR3 protein is CASSITGLAISNEQFF. In DNA form, the CDR3 reads TGCGCCAGCAGCATAACGGGACTAGCCATTTCGAATGAGCAGTTCTTC.

V is TRBV4-1 and J is TRBJ2-3; 9 bases are a match to TRBD1. J lost 3 bases, V lost 3 bases, and 1 base had no gene match. Germline CDR1 is MGHRA and CDR2 is YSYEKL. The CDR3 is made up of 14 amino acids. CDR3 nucleotides: TGCGCCAGCAGCCAGGGGACAGGGACAGATACGCAGTATTTT. Its translation is CASSQGTGTDTQYF.

The genes are TRBV18 and TRBJ2-2; D call uncertain. In germline, CDR1 is KGHSH, CDR2 LQKENI. Trimming stripped 2 bases from V and 7 bases from J, with 11 bases between. The CDR3 has 14 amino acids. The CDR3 nucleotides read TGTGCCAGCTCACCAGGCATTCGCCGCGGGGAGCTGTTTTTT. This gives the protein CASSPGIRRGELFF. The whole variable domain, remainder taken from reference TRBV18 and TRBJ2-2, is NAGVMQNPRHLVRRRGQEARLRCSPMKGHSHVYWYRQLPEEGLKFMVYLQKENIIDESGMPKERFSAEFPKEGPSILRIQQVVRGDSAAYFCASSPGIRRGELFFGEGSRLTVL.

The V gene is TRBV4-3, the J gene TRBJ2-2; D gene ambiguous. CDR3 length equals 18 residues. Deletions cut 1 base from V and 5 bases from J, with 20 bases between. From germline, CDR1 is LGHNA and CDR2 YSLEER. The CDR3, as DNA: TGCGCCAGCAGCCAAGTAATCGGAGACCCCAACGGTACCGGGGAGCTGTTTTTT. Its translation: CASSQVIGDPNGTGELFF.